This T cell receptor (beta chain) was found in a study of cytomegalovirus exposure and HLA in healthy donors. Whole-study findings and limits: Some V segments could not be told apart, so they were left out, TRBV6-2 and TRBV6-3 among them. Researchers reported in a later analysis that a missense DCLRE1C variant was tied to TCR beta V- and J-gene trimming. Immune exposure information available was restricted to CMV serostatus.

Between the trimmed V and J ends, which lost 3 bases and 2 bases, there was a span of 12 bases. The CDR3 extends over 15 amino acids. Germline loops: CDR1 SGDLS, CDR2 YYNGEE. Remarks on this clone: Its antigen remains unknown.

The PCR ran on 60 Vbeta and 13 Jbeta primers. The protocol was immunoSEQ multiplex PCR, while the TCRdb copy is restricted to in-frame clones and leaves out a portion. The table records some 65,000 clones, roughly 70% of them present only once. The chain links TRBV9 to TRBJ2-1, with a tentative D call TRBD2 (6 bases). Sequencing input: PBMCs. This receptor was taken from a man in his fifties or sixties in good health and CMV-seropositive. The DNA for the CDR3 is TGTGCCAGCAGCGGGGGGGATACCGCCTACAATGAGCAGTTCTTC. Translating gives CASSGGDTAYNEQFF.